This T cell receptor beta chain was found in a study of Graves' ophthalmopathy and Graves' hyperthyroidism (dated by TCRdb to the late 2010s). A note on the overall study: Peripheral blood samples were taken at the time of initial diagnosis, before any treatment was given. TCR beta repertoire signatures were used to distinguish Graves' ophthalmopathy from Graves' hyperthyroidism and to predict progression to ophthalmopathy. In total, some 140 blood samples were TCR-sequenced: some 43 ophthalmopathy, roughly 80 hyperthyroidism and roughly 17 hyperthyroidism-to-ophthalmopathy patients. A discovery set of about 99 patients (43 ophthalmopathy, about 58 stable hyperthyroidism) was enrolled to explore V-J signatures distinguishing ophthalmopathy from hyperthyroidism. For independent validation, a separate cohort was made up of around 19 hyperthyroidism patients plus 17 patients who later progressed from hyperthyroidism to ophthalmopathy. In five or six hyperthyroidism patients, the T-cell repertoires found in thyroid tissue were compared with those found in blood. Once sampling was done, hyperthyroidism patients were given methimazole at a starting dose of 30 mg daily, while ophthalmopathy patients were given high-dose intravenous methylprednisolone. What the authors observed across the whole study: Among expanded thyroid clonotypes with frequency above 0.001, most also showed up in blood, which suggests that blood repertoires may reflect the thyroid immune response. The 13-signature model separated ophthalmopathy from stable hyperthyroidism with 87.88% sensitivity and around 84% specificity in cross-validation, and 80%/75% in the test set. In validation, the model predicted ophthalmopathy progression with 70.59% sensitivity and approximately 72% specificity; 12 predicted patients were CT-confirmed with GO in a median of around 6.5 months. No statistical method was used to predetermine the sample size, and group allocation was not hidden from the investigators.

This clonotype was found many times. This clone's antigen is unknown. Base qualities are not provided; no much larger clone lies one nucleotide away. Patients with ophthalmopathy had moderately to severely active disease, with a Clinical Activity Score of 3 or more, a NOSPECS grade of 4 or more, and a disease duration of less than 3 months. Patients with other autoimmune diseases, uncontrolled infections, pregnancy or lactation were excluded. Diagnosis relied on clinical symptoms, serum thyroxine, TRAb, thyroid ultrasound and orbital computed tomography. PBMCs were isolated from 10 ml of fresh peripheral blood by Ficoll-Paque density gradient centrifugation. Total RNA was extracted using Trizol reagent, and RNA quality was checked on an Agilent 2100 Bioanalyzer. For repertoire sequencing, the TCR beta CDR3 regions were amplified from RNA transcripts. A first-round RT-PCR used HTBI primers with the Qiagen OneStep RT-PCR kit, followed by a second-round multiplex PCR, size selection and purification. Libraries were sequenced paired-end with 100 bp reads on an Illumina HiSeq2000. In the paper's pipeline: SOAPnuke was used to process the reads, throwing out any read that had adapters, had uncalled bases, had a mean Phred below 15, or lacked an exact constant-primer or identifier match. COPE v1.2.5 was used to merge high-quality paired reads. Clonotypes were defined as unique nucleotide sequences and were aligned to IMGT TRB V, D and J references using MiTCR v1.1. Only V-J combinations with frequency above 0.0001 were analysed, covering around 99% of repertoires. For each V-J combination, a TCR clonal expansion and chaos score was defined as F50 clonal expansion divided by the chaos observed in the TCRdist matrix. Features were reduced by Welch's t-statistics and random forest to over 10 V-J combinations, which fed a naive Bayes classifier. The similarity between thyroid and blood repertoires was quantified using the Morisita-Horn index. Clones were called with MiXCR by TCRdb after fastp trimmed the public reads at Q25, and only in-frame beta chains were retained. Rows merge per CDR3 protein into single entries with the most common DNA and genes. The V and J calls come from TCRdb's annotation, not from the publication. A total of about 740,000 distinct CDR3 sequences appear in this sample, 40% of them only once. Roughly 45% of the sample is taken by the ten largest.

The germline V gene specifies WSHSY as CDR1 and SAAADI as CDR2. The CDR3 contains 14 residues, cysteine and phenylalanine counted. Only the CDR3 portion is preserved as DNA: 42 bases, with reading frame beginning at the first base. Trimming accounts for 3 bases at V and 5 bases at J, while the number of junction bases matched to no gene is 4. This chain is built from TRBV10-2 and TRBJ2-7; 10 bases in the junction line up with TRBD2. The origin of this receptor is an adult man with Graves' ophthalmopathy. The sequenced material came from peripheral blood. The CDR3 amino acid sequence is: CASSEAGGGHEQYF. The bases are TGCGCCAGCAGTGAAGCGGGAGGGGGCCACGAGCAGTACTTC.